The TCR beta chain described here comes from a study of CD8 T cells in Susac syndrome. RNA amounts of roughly 0.45 to 1 ug underwent reverse transcription with random hexamers. MiXCR was run by TCRdb on the immunoSEQ multiplex PCR reads, yielding one entry per CDR3 protein. The table lists about 200,000 distinct CDR3 sequences, 85% to 95% of them singletons. Sequencing was carried out using CD4+ T cells from PBMCs. This TCR came from a human donor in good health.

CDR3 DNA sequence: TGTGCCAGCAGCTTAGGAGGGAGGACCGGGGAGCTGTTTTTT. It codes for CASSLGGRTGELFF. The chain links TRBV7-8 to TRBJ2-2; D is perhaps TRBD2 (6 bases). The germline CDR1 and CDR2 sequences are SGHVS and FQNEAQ. The CDR3 extends over 14 amino acids. V was pared by 1 base and J by 5 bases, with 8 bases between.